This T cell receptor beta chain is drawn from a study of early T cells in non-severe SARS-CoV-2 infection (dated by TCRdb to about 2021). For context, the study as a whole: Because TCR sequencing was done on bulk RNA from unsorted whole blood, the alpha and beta chains could not be paired. Study-wide conclusions, independent of this receptor: VDJdb matching was skewed toward anti-spike CD8 responses, so virus-specific expansions were likely underestimated and private and CD4 specificities were missed.

As regards this clonotype: This clone's antigen is unknown. No base quality values were provided; no much bigger clone lies one nucleotide off.

Set within a cohort of healthcare workers in London, UK, this nested case-control study involved weekly PCR testing of nasopharyngeal swabs along with blood sampling. Healthcare workers were enrolled in the week of the UK lockdown, from 23 to 31 March 2020, and were followed every week for up to 16 weeks. The CDR3 spans 15 residues, from the cysteine through the phenylalanine. Of all the DNA, just the CDR3 is kept, 45 bases in frame from base 1. V is shortened by 2 bases, J by 7 bases, and the region joining them spans 12 bases. In the germline V gene, CDR1 corresponds to SGHTA and CDR2 to FQGNSA. The library was produced with 5' RACE. The sample was run on a NextSeq 500. Unique molecular identifiers were attached to individual cDNA molecules in the TCR library protocol so that sequencing error and PCR bias could be corrected. Both TCR alpha and beta chains were sequenced, and tight co-correlation was observed between alpha and beta sequence abundances in each sample. Concerning the study's data processing: Decombinator V4 was used to perform V gene, J gene and CDR3 annotation of TCR sequences. Expanded TCRs were defined as changing significantly between any two time points under a Poisson model with p below 0.0001. TCR abundances were normalised to the total number of TCRs sequenced in each sample and reported as counts per million. MAIT TCRs were defined by TRAV1-2 paired with TRAJ12, TRAJ20 or TRAJ33, and iNKT TCRs by TRAV10 paired with TRAJ18. VDJdb, accessed 1 November 2021, was searched for CMV, EBV and SARS-CoV-2 annotated TCRs, with TCRs annotated for multiple antigens excluded. The public reads were reprocessed in TCRdb via fastp at Q25 and MiXCR, keeping in-frame beta chains. One record per CDR3 amino acid sequence lists the most common genes and DNA. TCRdb's processing, not the authors' own work, is the source of the V and J calls. The sample table lists 45,000 or so distinct CDR3 sequences, around 6.8% of them with a count of one. Clones ranked in the top ten supply approximately 8% of the sample.

The source is an adult who was a healthcare worker with PCR-confirmed SARS-CoV-2 infection or an uninfected control (not recorded which). Input material: whole blood. The chain is made from TRBV7-2 and TRBJ1-6; the D gene remains uncertain. This receptor carries the CDR3 CASSLNRFGNSPLHF. The DNA reads TGTGCCAGCAGCTTAAATCGGTTTGGGAATTCACCCCTCCACTTT.